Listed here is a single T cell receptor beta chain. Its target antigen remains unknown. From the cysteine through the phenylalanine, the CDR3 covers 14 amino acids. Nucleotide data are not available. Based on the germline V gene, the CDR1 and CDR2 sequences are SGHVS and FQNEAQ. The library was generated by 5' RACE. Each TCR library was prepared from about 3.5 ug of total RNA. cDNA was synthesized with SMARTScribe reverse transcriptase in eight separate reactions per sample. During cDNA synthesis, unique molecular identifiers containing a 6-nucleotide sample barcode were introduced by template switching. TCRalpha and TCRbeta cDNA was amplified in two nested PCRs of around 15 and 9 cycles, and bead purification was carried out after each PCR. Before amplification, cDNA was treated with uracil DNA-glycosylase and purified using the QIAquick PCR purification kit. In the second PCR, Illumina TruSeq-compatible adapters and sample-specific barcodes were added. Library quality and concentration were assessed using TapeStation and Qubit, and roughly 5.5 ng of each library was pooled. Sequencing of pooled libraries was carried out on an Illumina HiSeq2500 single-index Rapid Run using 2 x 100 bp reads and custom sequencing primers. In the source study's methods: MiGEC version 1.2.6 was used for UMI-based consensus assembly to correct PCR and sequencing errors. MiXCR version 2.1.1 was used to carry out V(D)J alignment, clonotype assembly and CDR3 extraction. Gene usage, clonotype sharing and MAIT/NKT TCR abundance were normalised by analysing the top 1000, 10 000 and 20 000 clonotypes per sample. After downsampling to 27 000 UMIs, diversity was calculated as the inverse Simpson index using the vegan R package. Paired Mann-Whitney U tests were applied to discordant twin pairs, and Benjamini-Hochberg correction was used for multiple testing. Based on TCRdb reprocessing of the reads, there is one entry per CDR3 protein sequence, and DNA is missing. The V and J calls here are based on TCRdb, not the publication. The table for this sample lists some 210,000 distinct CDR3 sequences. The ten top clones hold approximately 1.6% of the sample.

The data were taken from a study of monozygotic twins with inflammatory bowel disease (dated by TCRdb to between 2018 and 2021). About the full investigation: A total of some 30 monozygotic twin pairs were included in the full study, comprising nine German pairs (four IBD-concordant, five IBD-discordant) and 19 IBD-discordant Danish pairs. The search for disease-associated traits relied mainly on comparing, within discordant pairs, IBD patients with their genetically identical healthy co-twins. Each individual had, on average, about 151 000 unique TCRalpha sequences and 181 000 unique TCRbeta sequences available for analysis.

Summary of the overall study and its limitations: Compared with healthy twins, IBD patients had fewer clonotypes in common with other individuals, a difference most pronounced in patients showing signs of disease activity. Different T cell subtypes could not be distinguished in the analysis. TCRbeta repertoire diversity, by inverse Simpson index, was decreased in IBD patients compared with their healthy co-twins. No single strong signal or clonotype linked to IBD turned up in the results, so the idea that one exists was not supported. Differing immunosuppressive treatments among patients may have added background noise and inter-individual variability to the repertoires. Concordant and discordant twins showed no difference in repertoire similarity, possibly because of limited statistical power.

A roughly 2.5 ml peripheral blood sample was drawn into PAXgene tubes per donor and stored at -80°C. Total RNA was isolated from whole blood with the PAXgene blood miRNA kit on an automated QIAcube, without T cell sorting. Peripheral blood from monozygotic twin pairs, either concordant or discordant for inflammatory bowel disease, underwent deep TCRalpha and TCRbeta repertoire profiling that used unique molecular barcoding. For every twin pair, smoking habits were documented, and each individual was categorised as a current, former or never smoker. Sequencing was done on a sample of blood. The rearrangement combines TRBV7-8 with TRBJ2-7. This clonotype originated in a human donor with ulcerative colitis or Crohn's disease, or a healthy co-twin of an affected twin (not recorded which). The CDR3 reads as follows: CASSPGRLTYEQYF. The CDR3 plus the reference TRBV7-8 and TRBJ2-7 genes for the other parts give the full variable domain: GAGVSQSPRYKVAKRGQDVALRCDPISGHVSLFWYQQALGQGPEFLTYFQNEAQLDKSGLPSDRFFAERPEGSVSTLKIQRTQQEDSAVYLCASSPGRLTYEQYFGPGTRLTVT.